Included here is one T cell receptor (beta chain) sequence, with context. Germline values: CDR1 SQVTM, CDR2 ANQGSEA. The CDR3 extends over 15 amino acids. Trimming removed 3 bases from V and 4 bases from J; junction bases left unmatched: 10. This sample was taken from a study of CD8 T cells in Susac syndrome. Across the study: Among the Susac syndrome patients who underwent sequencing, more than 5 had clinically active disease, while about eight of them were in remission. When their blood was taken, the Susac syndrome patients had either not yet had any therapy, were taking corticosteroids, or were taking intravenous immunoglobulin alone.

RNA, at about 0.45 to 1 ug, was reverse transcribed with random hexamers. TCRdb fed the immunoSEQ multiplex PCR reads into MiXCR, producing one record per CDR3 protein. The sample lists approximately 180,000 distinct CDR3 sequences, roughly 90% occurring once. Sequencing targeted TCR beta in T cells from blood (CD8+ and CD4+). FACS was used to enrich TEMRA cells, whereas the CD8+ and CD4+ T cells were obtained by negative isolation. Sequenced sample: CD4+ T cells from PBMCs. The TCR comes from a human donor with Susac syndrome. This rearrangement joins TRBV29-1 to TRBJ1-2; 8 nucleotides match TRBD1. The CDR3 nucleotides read TGCAGCGTTGATATACTCGACAGGGGAATCTATGGCTACACCTTC. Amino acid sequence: CSVDILDRGIYGYTF. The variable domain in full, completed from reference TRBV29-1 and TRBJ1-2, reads SAVISQKPSRDICQRGTSLTIQCQVDSQVTMMFWYRQQPGQSLTLIATANQGSEATYESGFVIDKFPISRPNLTFSTLTVSNMSPEDSSIYLCSVDILDRGIYGYTFGSGTRLTVV.